These 13 T cell receptor beta chains originate from one sample sequenced in a study of early T cells in non-severe SARS-CoV-2 infection. TCRdb reprocessed the 5' RACE reads via MiXCR and lists one record per CDR3 protein. Among roughly 76,000 distinct CDR3 sequences listed, 12% were seen once. The source material was whole blood. The receptors derive from an adult who was a healthcare worker with PCR-confirmed SARS-CoV-2 infection or an uninfected control (not recorded which).

This rearrangement joins TRBV5-1 to TRBJ2-3; 7 nucleotides line up with TRBD2. The J segment lost 1 base and the V segment lost 4 bases, leaving 6 bases of the junction unmatched. Germline V gene data show CDR1 as SGHRS and CDR2 as YFSETQ. The length of the CDR3 is 15 residues. The CDR3 is CASSLEGRGTDTQYF. DNA for the CDR3: TGCGCCAGCAGCCTGGAGGGGAGGGGCACAGATACGCAGTATTTT.

This chain joins TRBV27 and TRBJ2-3, with 10 nucleotides matching TRBD2. The CDR3 contains 16 residues. The germline V gene has CDR1 MNHEY and CDR2 SMNVEV (reference sequence). Trimming removed 5 bases from V and 2 bases from J; junction bases left unmatched: 7. In DNA form, the CDR3 reads TGTGCCAGCAGTCTTAGCGGGAGGCCCATCACAGATACGCAGTATTTT. This gives the protein CASSLSGRPITDTQYF.

This clonotype was seen repeatedly, ten times or more. V usage is TRBV30 and J usage is TRBJ1-6, with 9 bases fitting TRBD1. V dropped 4 bases and J dropped 7; count of bases not matched to a gene: 5. Germline V gene data show CDR1 as GTSNPN and CDR2 as SVGIG (reference sequence). The CDR3 sequence is 14 residues long. This CDR3 reads CAWTLGQGNSPLHF. DNA of the CDR3: TGTGCCTGGACCCTCGGACAGGGGAATTCACCCCTCCACTTT.

In this sample, this clonotype turned up a few times. This sequence joins TRBV7-9 and TRBJ2-7; D call uncertain. CDR3 size: 12 residues. CDR1 and CDR2 (germline): SEHNR, FQNEAQ (reference sequence). V was shortened by 6 bases and J by 3 bases, with 9 bases between the two germline ends. The CDR3: CASSPVLYEQYF. The CDR3 nucleotides are TGTGCCAGCAGTCCCGTCCTCTACGAGCAGTACTTC.

This clonotype was recorded at least ten times. The rearrangement uses TRBV5-1 and TRBJ2-1, with unresolved D. V shed 0 bases and J shed 5 bases, with 15 bases lying between them. Germline lookup yields CDR1 SGHRS and CDR2 YFSETQ. CDR3 size: 16 residues. Here the CDR3 reads CASSLVPGPANNEQFF. The CDR3 bases are TGCGCCAGCAGCTTGGTCCCCGGCCCCGCCAACAATGAGCAGTTCTTC.

The rearrangement links TRBV20-1 to TRBJ2-1; D might be TRBD2 (5 bases). V lost 3 bases to trimming and J lost 3 bases, with 6 bases between them. The CDR3 runs 12 residues. CDR1 is DFQATT, CDR2 SNEGSKA, per germline (reference sequence). The CDR3 sequence is CSASGIYNEQFF. The CDR3 DNA reads as TGCAGTGCTAGCGGGATCTACAATGAGCAGTTCTTC.

This clonotype showed up many times. The CDR3 reads CAWSRGLGEQFF. CDR3 nucleotides: TGTGCCTGGAGTAGGGGCCTGGGTGAGCAGTTCTTC. V usage is TRBV30 and J usage is TRBJ2-1; D perhaps matches TRBD1 (5 bases). The germline gives CDR1 GTSNPN, CDR2 SVGIG (reference sequence). This CDR3 contains 12 residues. Trimming took 2 bases from V and 9 from J, leaving 11 bases between them.

Many counts were recorded for this clonotype. The chain carries TRBV18 and TRBJ1-5; D remains unclear. Trimming took 8 bases from V and 4 from J, leaving 12 bases between them. Germline CDR1 and CDR2: KGHSH and LQKENI. The CDR3 runs 13 residues. This chain's CDR3 is CASTPGQNQPQHF. Written as DNA, the CDR3 is TGTGCCAGCACTCCAGGTCAGAATCAGCCCCAGCATTTT.

This clonotype was recorded a few times. J is TRBJ2-3 and V is TRBV5-1; 12 bases are a match to TRBD2. V trimming: 4 bases; J trimming: 1 base; junction bases outside the gene matches: 7. This CDR3 region has 17 residues. Germline V gene sequence: CDR1 SGHRS, CDR2 YFSETQ. CDR3 nucleotides: TGCGCCAGCAGCGCCACCGGGACTAGCGGGCGCACAGATACGCAGTATTTT. Residues: CASSATGTSGRTDTQYF. Full variable domain (outside the CDR3, taken from reference TRBV5-1 and TRBJ2-3): KAGVTQTPRYLIKTRGQQVTLSCSPISGHRSVSWYQQTPGQGLQFLFEYFSETQRNKGNFPGRFSGRQFSNSRSEMNVSTLELGDSALYLCASSATGTSGRTDTQYFGPGTRLTVL.

This clonotype was detected only a few times. V usage is TRBV3-1 and J usage is TRBJ1-6; 7 nucleotides line up with TRBD1. V lost 3 bases to trimming and J lost 6 bases; unmatched junction nucleotides: 5. The CDR3 totals 15 residues. The germline CDR1 and CDR2 sequences are LGHDT and YNNKEL (reference sequence). In DNA form, the CDR3 reads TGTGCCAGCAGCCAGCCGGGACAGCGTAATTCACCCCTCCACTTT. Protein sequence: CASSQPGQRNSPLHF.

At least ten counts were recorded for this clonotype. V is TRBV20-1 and J is TRBJ1-6; D is undetermined. The CDR3 runs to 14 residues. V gave up 7 bases and J gave up 2 bases, with 12 bases separating them. Germline V gene lookup returns CDR1 DFQATT and CDR2 SNEGSKA (reference sequence). CDR3 DNA: TGCAGTGTTCCAGGACGGACCTATAATTCACCCCTCCACTTT. Translating gives CSVPGRTYNSPLHF.

This clonotype was seen many times. This sequence joins TRBV4-2 and TRBJ2-7, with a tentative D call TRBD2 (5 bases). Looked up from germline, CDR1 is LGHNA and CDR2 is YNFKEQ. CDR3 length equals 15 residues. With 4 bases removed from V and 2 bases from J, the gap between germline ends came to 15 bases. CDR3: CASSRGEGAAYEQYF. The CDR3 DNA follows: TGTGCCAGCAGCCGAGGAGAGGGCGCGGCCTACGAGCAGTACTTC.

This clonotype occurred many times. This chain links TRBV5-1 with TRBJ2-5; 7 nucleotides match TRBD2. This CDR3 is built from 14 residues. Per germline, CDR1 SGHRS and CDR2 YFSETQ. The V gene end was trimmed by 2 bases and the J gene end by 5 bases; junction bases not matched to a gene: 6. CDR3 bases: TGCGCCAGCAGCTTATCGACTAGCCGGGAGACCCAGTACTTC. Its translation: CASSLSTSRETQYF.